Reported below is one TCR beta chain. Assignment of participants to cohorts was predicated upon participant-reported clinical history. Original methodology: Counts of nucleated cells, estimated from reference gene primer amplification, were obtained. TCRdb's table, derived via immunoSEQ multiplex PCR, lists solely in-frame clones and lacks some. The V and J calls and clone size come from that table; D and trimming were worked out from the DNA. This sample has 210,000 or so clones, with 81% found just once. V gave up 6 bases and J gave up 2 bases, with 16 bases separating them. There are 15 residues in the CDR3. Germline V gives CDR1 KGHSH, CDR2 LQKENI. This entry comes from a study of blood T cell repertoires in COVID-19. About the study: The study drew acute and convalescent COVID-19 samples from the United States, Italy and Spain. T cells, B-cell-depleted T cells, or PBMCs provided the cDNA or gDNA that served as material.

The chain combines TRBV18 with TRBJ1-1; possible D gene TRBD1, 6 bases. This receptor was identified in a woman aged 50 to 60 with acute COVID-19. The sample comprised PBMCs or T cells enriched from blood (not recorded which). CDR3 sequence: CASSPAGDLNTEAFF. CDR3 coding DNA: TGTGCCAGCTCGCCAGCAGGGGATCTTAACACTGAAGCTTTCTTT.